A single sample is the source of the 21 T cell receptor beta chains below, sequenced in a study of blood T cell repertoires in COVID-19. Profiled with immunoSEQ multiplex PCR; TCRdb holds only in-frame clones, not every one. The profile shows a few hundred thousand clones, around 89% of them singletons. Specimen: peripheral blood. These receptors were obtained from a man aged 25 to 40 with acute or convalescent COVID-19.

The DNA of the CDR3 is TGTGCCAGCAGCTACCTAGCGGGAGGAGCCTACGAGCAGTACTTC. This sequence encodes CASSYLAGGAYEQYF. The chain couples TRBV7-6 to TRBJ2-7, with TRBD2 matching over 11 bases. This CDR3 has 15 amino acids. Per the germline V gene, CDR1 is SGHVS and CDR2 is FNYEAQ. J gave up 2 bases and V 4 bases, and 4 bases lay outside the gene matches.

The chain employs TRBV19 and TRBJ1-5; no clear D gene. This CDR3 contains 14 residues. Trimming removed 3 bases from V and 4 bases from J, with 10 bases in between. The V gene's germline CDR1 is LNHDA and CDR2 SQIVND (reference sequence). The CDR3 sequence: CASSMARRNQPQHF. Here the CDR3 DNA reads TGTGCCAGTAGTATGGCAAGGAGAAATCAGCCCCAGCATTTT.

The chain recombines TRBV12-5 with TRBJ1-1; D is uncertain. There are 13 residues in the CDR3. Germline CDR1 and CDR2: LGHNT and FRNRAP. V lost 5 bases to trimming and J lost 1 base, with 8 bases between them. CDR3: CASGQGGNTEAFF. CDR3 coding DNA: TGTGCTAGTGGTCAAGGAGGGAACACTGAAGCTTTCTTT.

The chain uses TRBV3-1 (or the pseudogene TRBV3-2) and TRBJ2-5; D not resolved. The V gene's germline CDR1 is LGHDT and CDR2 YNNKEL (reference sequence). The V gene lost 4 bases and the J gene lost 2 bases, with 8 bases spanning the gap. The CDR3 contains 13 residues. CDR3 in amino acids: CASSRSQQETQYF. CDR3 nucleotide sequence: TGTGCCAGCAGCCGGTCCCAGCAAGAGACCCAGTACTTC.

This clone was seen a single time. V and J are TRBV5-1 and TRBJ2-7, with 7 bases fitting TRBD2. The V segment lost 4 bases and the J segment 3 bases; nucleotides outside the gene matches: 4. The CDR3 is 13 amino acids. CDR1 is SGHRS and CDR2 is YFSETQ in the germline V gene. CDR3 residues: CASSLADDYEQYF. The CDR3 DNA sequence: TGCGCCAGCAGCCTAGCGGACGACTACGAGCAGTACTTC.

This chain uses TRBV6-1 with TRBJ2-6; possible D gene TRBD1, 5 bases. V dropped 1 base and J dropped 2 bases, with 12 bases sitting between them. The germline CDR1 and CDR2 sequences are MNHNS and SASEGT. This CDR3 region has 17 residues. CDR3 residues: CASSEEGRVTGANVLTF. The CDR3 nucleotides are TGTGCCAGCAGTGAAGAGGGCAGGGTAACTGGGGCCAACGTCCTGACTTTC.

This clone occurred once. The rearrangement uses TRBV6-5 and TRBJ1-1; no clear D. This CDR3 is 13 amino acids long. Germline CDR1 reads MNHEY; CDR2 reads SVGAGI. Between the trimmed V and J ends, which lost 5 bases and 5 bases, there was a span of 12 bases. CDR3 loop: CASSLLPSTEAFF. CDR3 nucleotides: TGTGCCAGCAGTCTTCTCCCGAGTACTGAAGCTTTCTTT.

The CDR3 DNA is TGCGCCAGCAGCACGGACACAGCGAACACCGGGGAGCTGTTTTTT. Translation gives CASSTDTANTGELFF. The gene calls are TRBV5-1 and TRBJ2-2; D is possibly TRBD1 (5 bases). This CDR3 comprises 15 residues. Trimming took off 4 bases at V and 0 bases at J, with 10 bases between the two ends. The germline V gene has CDR1 SGHRS and CDR2 YFSETQ.

The rearrangement uses TRBV29-1 and TRBJ2-2, with 10 bases identical to TRBD1. The length of the CDR3 is 14 residues. Germline V gene sequence: CDR1 SQVTM, CDR2 ANQGSEA. The V segment lost 7 bases and the J segment 6 bases; nucleotides outside the gene matches: 8. The CDR3 nucleotides read TGCAGCGCCCACGGGACAGGGGCTGCCGGGGAGCTGTTTTTT. This translates into CSAHGTGAAGELFF.

CDR3: CASSLGGTGGNSPLHF. Written as DNA, the CDR3 is TGTGCCAGCAGCTTAGGGGGGACAGGGGGAAATTCACCCCTCCACTTT. This chain uses TRBV7-9 with TRBJ1-6; 11 nucleotides line up with TRBD1. The CDR3 spans 16 residues. V was pared by 1 base and J by 7 bases, with 3 bases of the junction left unmatched. The germline CDR1 and CDR2 sequences are SEHNR and FQNEAQ (reference sequence).

V usage is TRBV9 and J usage is TRBJ2-1, with D maybe TRBD2 (6 bases). This CDR3 region has 15 residues. CDR1 and CDR2 (germline): SGDLS, YYNGEE. Between the trimmed V and J ends, which lost 6 bases and 3 bases, there was a span of 16 bases. The CDR3 sequence is CASNRGGFGYNEQFF. The CDR3 DNA reads as TGTGCCAGCAATCGTGGGGGGTTCGGCTACAATGAGCAGTTCTTC.

The chain couples TRBV27 to TRBJ2-7; a weak D match, TRBD1 (6 bases). The ends were cut back, 2 bases at V and 2 bases at J, with 19 bases in the middle. The CDR3 extends over 17 amino acids. Per germline, CDR1 MNHEY and CDR2 SMNVEV (reference sequence). This chain's CDR3 is CASSLTRTAAITYEQYF. The DNA of the CDR3 is TGTGCCAGCAGTTTAACTAGGACAGCCGCCATAACCTACGAGCAGTACTTC.

V is TRBV28 and J is TRBJ2-5; weak D call: TRBD1 (6 bases). Trimming cost V 7 bases and J 5 bases, with 14 bases left between them. Germline-derived CDR1 and CDR2 are MDHEN and SYDVKM. The CDR3 extends over 13 amino acids. The CDR3 sequence: CASTGGGGETQYF. CDR3 DNA: TGTGCCAGCACCGGTGGGGGCGGCGAGACCCAGTACTTC.

The rearrangement uses TRBV19 and TRBJ2-3; 7 bases are shared with TRBD1. This CDR3 spans 19 amino acids. Trimming at V came to 3 bases and at J to 0 bases, leaving 15 bases not matched to a gene. Germline lookup yields CDR1 LNHDA and CDR2 SQIVND (reference sequence). CDR3 bases: TGTGCCAGTAGTATGACAACAGGGGAAGGTATTATTAGCACAGATACGCAGTATTTT. This codes for CASSMTTGEGIISTDTQYF.

The J gene is TRBJ2-7, the V gene TRBV6-5; 7 positions match TRBD1. The CDR3 spans 13 residues. Trimming removed 6 bases from V and 2 bases from J; junction bases left unmatched: 4. Germline loops: CDR1 MNHEY, CDR2 SVGAGI. The CDR3 DNA reads TGTGCCAGCAGCAGGGGACAGACCTACGAGCAGTACTTC. Protein sequence: CASSRGQTYEQYF.

The chain has TRBV19 and TRBJ1-1; D might be TRBD1 (6 bases). Germline V gives CDR1 LNHDA, CDR2 SQIVND (reference sequence). V lost 4 bases to trimming and J lost 5 bases, with 14 bases between them. The length of the CDR3 is 14 residues. The CDR3 sequence is CASSRGGGYTEAFF. CDR3 bases: TGTGCCAGTAGTAGGGGAGGGGGTTATACTGAAGCTTTCTTT.

This clone has a single count. The chain is built from TRBV10-1 and TRBJ2-5, with TRBD1 matching 9 bases. Germline V lookup: CDR1 WNHNN, CDR2 SYGVQD (reference sequence). Trimming cost V 3 bases and J 6 bases; bases outside gene matches: 5. The CDR3 loop spans 14 amino acids. Written as DNA, the CDR3 is TGCGCCAGCAGTGAACCGGGACAGGGCAAGACCCAGTACTTC. The encoded protein is CASSEPGQGKTQYF.

The V and J genes are TRBV7-9 and TRBJ1-4, with D possibly TRBD1 on 5 matching bases. The CDR3 has 15 residues. The V and J ends lost 5 bases and 7 bases respectively, with 17 bases between them. CDR1 is SEHNR and CDR2 is FQNEAQ in the germline V gene (reference sequence). The CDR3 loop is CASSLRSQGFEKLFF. The CDR3 coding sequence is TGTGCCAGCAGCCTAAGGTCGCAGGGTTTTGAAAAACTGTTTTTT.

This chain joins TRBV9 and TRBJ2-7, with D perhaps TRBD1 (7 bases). The CDR3 consists of 15 residues. The germline V gene has CDR1 SGDLS and CDR2 YYNGEE. Trimming removed 0 bases at V and 3 bases at J, with 13 bases between. The CDR3 region is CASSVGGTVFYEQYF. The CDR3 DNA follows: TGTGCCAGCAGCGTAGGCGGGACAGTCTTCTACGAGCAGTACTTC.

The rearrangement uses TRBV19 and TRBJ2-7; the D gene is possibly TRBD2 (5 bases). Per germline, CDR1 LNHDA and CDR2 SQIVND (reference sequence). CDR3 size: 12 residues. Trimming cost V 6 bases and J 3 bases, with 9 bases left between them. CDR3 bases: TGTGCCAGTAGCCGAGGGCTCTACGAGCAGTACTTC. Its protein is CASSRGLYEQYF.

V gene TRBV15 combines with J gene TRBJ2-3; D might be TRBD2 (6 bases). Germline V CDR1 and CDR2: LNHNV, YYDKDF (reference sequence). CDR3 length: 15 residues. V dropped 2 bases and J dropped 2 bases, with 11 bases sitting between them. The CDR3 DNA follows: TGTGCCACCAGCAGACGAGGACTACACACAGATACGCAGTATTTT. It specifies CATSRRGLHTDTQYF.